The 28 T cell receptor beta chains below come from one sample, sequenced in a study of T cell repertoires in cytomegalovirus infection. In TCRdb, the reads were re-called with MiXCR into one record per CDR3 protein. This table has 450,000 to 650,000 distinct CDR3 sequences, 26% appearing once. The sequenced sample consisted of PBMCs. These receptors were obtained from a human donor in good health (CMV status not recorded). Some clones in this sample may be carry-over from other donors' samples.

CDR3 nucleotide sequence: TGCAGTGTCCTAAACCGAGCGGGCGTTATCACCTACAATGAGCAGTTCTTC. Encoded protein: CSVLNRAGVITYNEQFF. V gene TRBV20-1 combines with J gene TRBJ2-1; D perhaps matches TRBD2 (6 bases). The germline gives CDR1 DFQATT, CDR2 SNEGSKA (reference sequence). Trimming stripped 7 bases from V and 2 bases from J, with 24 bases between. This CDR3 is 17 amino acids long.

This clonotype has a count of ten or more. Here the CDR3 DNA reads TGTGCCAGCAGCTTATCTATGGGTGGCTACACCTTC. Protein sequence: CASSLSMGGYTF. This chain connects TRBV7-2 to TRBJ1-2; D is undetermined. This CDR3 spans 12 amino acids. Germline V gene lookup returns CDR1 SGHTA and CDR2 FQGNSA. V shed 2 bases and J shed 7 bases, with 8 bases lying between them.

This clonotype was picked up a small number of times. The CDR3 reads CASSPQGTGNTIYF. The CDR3 DNA reads TGTGCCAGCAGTCCACAGGGGACTGGAAACACCATATATTTT. V gene TRBV12-3 or TRBV12-4 combines with J gene TRBJ1-3; 7 bases fit TRBD1. V shed 5 bases, J shed 2 bases, and the junction held 3 bases outside the gene matches. The CDR3 runs to 14 residues.

CDR3 sequence: CSAAVSGGSTDTQYF. CDR3 coding DNA: TGCAGTGCTGCGGTGTCTGGCGGGAGTACAGATACGCAGTATTTT. The chain has TRBV20-1 and TRBJ2-3; 7 bases fit TRBD2. Germline CDR1 and CDR2: DFQATT and SNEGSKA (reference sequence). V lost 5 bases to trimming and J lost 3 bases; unmatched junction nucleotides: 11. The CDR3 spans 15 residues.

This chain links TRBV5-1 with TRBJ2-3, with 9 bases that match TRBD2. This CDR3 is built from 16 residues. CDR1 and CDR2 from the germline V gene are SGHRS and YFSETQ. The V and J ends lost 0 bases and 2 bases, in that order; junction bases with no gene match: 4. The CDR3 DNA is TGCGCCAGCAGCTTGGGACTAGCGGAGAACACAGATACGCAGTATTTT. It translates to CASSLGLAENTDTQYF.

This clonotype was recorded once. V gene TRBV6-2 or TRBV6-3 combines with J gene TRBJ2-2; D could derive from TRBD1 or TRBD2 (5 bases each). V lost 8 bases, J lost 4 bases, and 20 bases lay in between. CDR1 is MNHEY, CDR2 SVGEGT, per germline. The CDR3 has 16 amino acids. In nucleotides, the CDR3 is TGTGCCAGCGTAAGGGAATTGGGACCGACCACCGGGGAGCTGTTTTTT. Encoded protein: CASVRELGPTTGELFF.

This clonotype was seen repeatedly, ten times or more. The CDR3 DNA sequence: TGTGCCAGCAGCACTACCAGACAGGGGGGCCTATCAGAGACCCAGTACTTC. Amino acid sequence: CASSTTRQGGLSETQYF. The chain joins TRBV7-9 to TRBJ2-5, with 9 bases identical to TRBD1. The CDR3 consists of 17 residues. Germline loops: CDR1 SEHNR, CDR2 FQNEAQ (reference sequence). V lost 5 bases and J lost 4; bases outside the gene matches: 14. Full variable domain (remainder filled in from reference TRBV7-9 and TRBJ2-5): DTGVSQNPRHKITKRGQNVTFRCDPISEHNRLYWYRQTLGQGPEFLTYFQNEAQLEKSRLLSDRFSAERPKGSFSTLEIQRTEQGDSAMYLCASSTTRQGGLSETQYFGPGTRLLVL.

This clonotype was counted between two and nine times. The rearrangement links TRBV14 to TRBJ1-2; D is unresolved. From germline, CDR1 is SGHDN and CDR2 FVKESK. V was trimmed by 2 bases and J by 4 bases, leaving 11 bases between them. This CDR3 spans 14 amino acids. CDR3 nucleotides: TGTGCCAGCAGCCAAAGGACCGAATTCTATGGCTACACCTTC. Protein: CASSQRTEFYGYTF.

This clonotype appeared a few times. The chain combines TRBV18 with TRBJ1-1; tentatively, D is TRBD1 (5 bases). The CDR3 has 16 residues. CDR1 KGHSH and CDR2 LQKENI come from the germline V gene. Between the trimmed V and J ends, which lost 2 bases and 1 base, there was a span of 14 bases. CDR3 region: CASSPMIGQPNTEAFF. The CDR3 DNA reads TGTGCCAGCTCACCAATGATAGGACAACCGAACACTGAAGCTTTCTTT.

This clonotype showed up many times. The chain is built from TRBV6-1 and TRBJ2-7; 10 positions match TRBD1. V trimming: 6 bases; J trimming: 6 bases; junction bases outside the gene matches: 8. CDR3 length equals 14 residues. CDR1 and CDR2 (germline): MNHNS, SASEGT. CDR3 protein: CASRDRGTGVEQYF. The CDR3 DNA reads TGTGCCAGCAGAGACAGAGGGACAGGGGTCGAGCAGTACTTC.

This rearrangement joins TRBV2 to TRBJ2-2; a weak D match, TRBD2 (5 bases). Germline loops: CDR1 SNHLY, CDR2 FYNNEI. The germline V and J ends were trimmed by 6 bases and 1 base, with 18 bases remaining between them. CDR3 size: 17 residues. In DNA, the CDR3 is TGTGCCAGCAGCAAAAACGAGGACGGGAAGAACACCGGGGAGCTGTTTTTT. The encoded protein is CASSKNEDGKNTGELFF.

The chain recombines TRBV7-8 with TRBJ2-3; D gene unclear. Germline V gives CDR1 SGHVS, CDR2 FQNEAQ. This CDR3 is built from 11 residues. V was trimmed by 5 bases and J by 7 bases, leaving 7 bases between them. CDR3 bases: TGTGCCAGCAGCCGAGGTTATACGCAGTATTTT. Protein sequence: CASSRGYTQYF.

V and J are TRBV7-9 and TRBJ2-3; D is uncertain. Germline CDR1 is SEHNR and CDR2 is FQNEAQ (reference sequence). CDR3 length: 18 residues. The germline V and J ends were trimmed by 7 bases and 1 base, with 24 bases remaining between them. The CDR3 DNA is TGTGCCAGCACCTCTTCCTGGCTAGATGGCTTGGGCACAGATACGCAGTATTTT. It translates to CASTSSWLDGLGTDTQYF.

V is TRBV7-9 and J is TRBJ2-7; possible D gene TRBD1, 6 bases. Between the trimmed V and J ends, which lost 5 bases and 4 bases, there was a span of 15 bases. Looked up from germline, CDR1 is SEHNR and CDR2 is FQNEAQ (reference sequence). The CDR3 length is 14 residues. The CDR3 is CASSGGQNRYEQYV. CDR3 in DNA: TGTGCCAGCAGCGGAGGACAGAACCGTTACGAGCAGTACGTC.

The CDR3 loop is CASSIVAGSSYEQYF. The CDR3 DNA follows: TGTGCCAGTAGTATCGTCGCCGGGAGCTCCTACGAGCAGTACTTC. J is TRBJ2-7 and V is TRBV19; weak D call: TRBD2 (6 bases). CDR3 length equals 15 residues. Trimming shortened V by 3 bases and J by 0 bases, and 12 bases separated the two germline ends. Germline V gene sequence: CDR1 LNHDA, CDR2 SQIVND (reference sequence). The whole variable domain, remainder taken from reference TRBV19 and TRBJ2-7, is DGGITQSPKYLFRKEGQNVTLSCEQNLNHDAMYWYRQDPGQGLRLIYYSQIVNDFQKGDIAEGYSVSREKKESFPLTVTSAQKNPTAFYLCASSIVAGSSYEQYFGPGTRLTVT.

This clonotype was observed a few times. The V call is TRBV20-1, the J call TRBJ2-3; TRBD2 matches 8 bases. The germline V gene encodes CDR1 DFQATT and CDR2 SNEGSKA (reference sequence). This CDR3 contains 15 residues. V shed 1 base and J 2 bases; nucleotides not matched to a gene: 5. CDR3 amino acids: CSARGLARITDTQYF. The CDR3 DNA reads TGCAGTGCTAGAGGACTAGCGAGAATCACAGATACGCAGTATTTT.

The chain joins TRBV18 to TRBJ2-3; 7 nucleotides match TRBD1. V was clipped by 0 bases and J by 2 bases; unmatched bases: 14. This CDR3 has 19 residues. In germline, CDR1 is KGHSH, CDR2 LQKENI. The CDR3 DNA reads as TGTGCCAGCTCACCACCGGGACAAAGAAGGGGGCGGCTCACAGATACGCAGTATTTT. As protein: CASSPPGQRRGRLTDTQYF.

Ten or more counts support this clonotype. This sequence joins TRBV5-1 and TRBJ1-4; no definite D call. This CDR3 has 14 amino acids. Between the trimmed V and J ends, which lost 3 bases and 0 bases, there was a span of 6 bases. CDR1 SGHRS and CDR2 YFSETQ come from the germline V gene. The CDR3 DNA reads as TGCGCCAGCAGCTCACAGCCAACTAATGAAAAACTGTTTTTT. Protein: CASSSQPTNEKLFF.

The CDR3 DNA sequence: TGTGCCAGCAGTTTATTTGAAGGCCGGAGGGGAACTGAAGCTTTCTTT. This sequence encodes CASSLFEGRRGTEAFF. This chain links TRBV28 with TRBJ1-1; D might be TRBD1 (5 bases). CDR3 length: 16 residues. Trimming took 1 base from V and 5 from J, leaving 17 bases between them. The germline V gene encodes CDR1 MDHEN and CDR2 SYDVKM.

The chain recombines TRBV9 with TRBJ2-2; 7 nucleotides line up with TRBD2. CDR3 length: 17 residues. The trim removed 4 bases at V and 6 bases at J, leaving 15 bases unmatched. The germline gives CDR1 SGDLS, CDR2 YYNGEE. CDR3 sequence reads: CASSPPGRGRRAGELFF. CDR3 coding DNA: TGTGCCAGCAGCCCCCCCGGTCGCGGGAGAAGGGCCGGGGAGCTGTTTTTT.

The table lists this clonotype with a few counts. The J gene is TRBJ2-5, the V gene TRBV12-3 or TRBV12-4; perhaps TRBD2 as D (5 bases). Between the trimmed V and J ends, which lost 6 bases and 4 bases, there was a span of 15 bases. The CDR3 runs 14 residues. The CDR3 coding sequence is TGTGCCAGCAGCCGCCTAGCTGGAGTAGAGACCCAGTACTTC. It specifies CASSRLAGVETQYF.

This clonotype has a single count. The CDR3 bases are TGTGCCAGCAGTGATGGCGGGGCAAACAATGAGCAGTTCTTC. It yields the protein CASSDGGANNEQFF. This sequence joins TRBV25-1 and TRBJ2-1; a possible D gene is TRBD2 (6 bases). The CDR3 is made up of 14 amino acids. The germline V gene encodes CDR1 MGHDK and CDR2 SYGVNS. V was trimmed by 3 bases and J by 5 bases, leaving 11 bases between them.

CDR3 bases: TGTGCCACCAGCGGGCGGGAGGGGATCAACACCGGGGAGCTGTTTTTT. Encoded protein: CATSGREGINTGELFF. This chain joins TRBV15 and TRBJ2-2, with 9 bases matching TRBD2. The CDR3 covers 16 residues. After removal of 5 bases from V and 2 bases from J, the junction contained 6 bases not matched to a gene. Per germline, CDR1 LNHNV and CDR2 YYDKDF (reference sequence).

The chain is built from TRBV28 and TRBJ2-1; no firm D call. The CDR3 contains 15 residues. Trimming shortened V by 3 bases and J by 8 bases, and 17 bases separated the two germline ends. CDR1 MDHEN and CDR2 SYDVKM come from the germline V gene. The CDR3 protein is CASSFFPRSSDEQFF. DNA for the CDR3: TGTGCCAGCAGTTTTTTCCCCAGGTCGAGTGATGAGCAGTTCTTC. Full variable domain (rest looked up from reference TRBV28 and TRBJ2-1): DVKVTQSSRYLVKRTGEKVFLECVQDMDHENMFWYRQDPGLGLRLIYFSYDVKMKEKGDIPEGYSVSREKKERFSLILESASTNQTSMYLCASSFFPRSSDEQFFGPGTRLTVL.

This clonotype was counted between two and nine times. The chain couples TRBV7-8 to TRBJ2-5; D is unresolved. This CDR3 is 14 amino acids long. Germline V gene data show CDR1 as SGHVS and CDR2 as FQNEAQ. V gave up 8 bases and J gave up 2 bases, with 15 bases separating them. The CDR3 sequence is CASFLSTVQETQYF. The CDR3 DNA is TGTGCCAGCTTTCTCTCAACAGTACAAGAGACCCAGTACTTC. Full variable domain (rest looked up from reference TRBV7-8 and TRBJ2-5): GAGVSQSPRYKVAKRGQDVALRCDPISGHVSLFWYQQALGQGPEFLTYFQNEAQLDKSGLPSDRFFAERPEGSVSTLKIQRTQQEDSAVYLCASFLSTVQETQYFGPGTRLLVL.

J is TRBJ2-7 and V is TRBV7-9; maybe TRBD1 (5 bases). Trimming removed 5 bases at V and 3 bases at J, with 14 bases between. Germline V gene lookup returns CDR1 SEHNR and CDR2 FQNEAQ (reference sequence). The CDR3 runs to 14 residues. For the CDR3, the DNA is TGTGCCAGCAGCACCCGACAGACGTACTACGAGCAGTACGTC. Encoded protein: CASSTRQTYYEQYV.

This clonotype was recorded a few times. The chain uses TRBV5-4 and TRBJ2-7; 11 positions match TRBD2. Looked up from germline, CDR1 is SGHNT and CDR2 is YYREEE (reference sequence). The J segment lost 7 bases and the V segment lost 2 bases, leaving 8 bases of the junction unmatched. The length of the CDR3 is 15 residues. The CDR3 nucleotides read TGTGCCAGCAGCTTCGGAACTAGCGGGAGAGGGGAGCAGTACTTC. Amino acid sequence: CASSFGTSGRGEQYF.

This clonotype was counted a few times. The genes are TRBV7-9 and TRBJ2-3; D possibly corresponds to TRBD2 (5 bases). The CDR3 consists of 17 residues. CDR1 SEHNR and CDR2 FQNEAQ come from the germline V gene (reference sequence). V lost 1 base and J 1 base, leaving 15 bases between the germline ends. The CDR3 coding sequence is TGTGCCAGCAGCTTAGGGGTCGTGGGAGCCGGCACAGATACGCAGTATTTT. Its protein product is CASSLGVVGAGTDTQYF.